These T cell receptor beta chains were read from a single sample in a study of T cells after yellow fever vaccination. TCRdb processed the 5' RACE reads anew with MiXCR; each CDR3 protein has one entry. This table has over 35,000 distinct CDR3 sequences, 5% to 7% appearing once. Sequenced here: PBMCs, either bulk or a sorted T-cell subset (CD4+, CD8+, memory, or dextramer-sorted; not recorded which), sampled 45 days after the yellow fever booster vaccination. All receptors come from a man aged 30 to 45 who received the YFV17D yellow fever vaccine. The CDR3 runs from the conserved cysteine through the conserved F or W. The order of the fields is CDR3 protein, CDR3 DNA, V gene, D gene, J gene, clone size. A D gene is named only where the DNA matches it firmly. Size tells how often a clone was seen (once, few, many) or the class of an expanded clone, and some rows leave it out.

CASSRIHEGTKGDEQFF | TGCGCCAGCAGCCGAATCCACGAGGGGACCAAAGGGGATGAGCAGTTCTTC | TRBV4-1 | . | TRBJ2-1 | many
CSAIPGRDTQYF | TGCAGTGCTATCCCGGGGAGGGATACGCAGTATTTT | TRBV20-1 | . | TRBJ2-3 | .
CASSGRTDSPLHF | TGTGCCAGCAGCGGACGGACAGATTCACCCCTCCACTTT | TRBV11-1 | . | TRBJ1-6 | .
CASSLTQEETQYF | TGCGCCAGCAGCCTGACCCAAGAGGAGACCCAGTACTTC | TRBV5-1 | . | TRBJ2-5 | many
CASSQASLRTDTQYF | TGTGCCAGCAGCCAAGCTTCACTTCGCACAGATACGCAGTATTTT | TRBV3-1 | . | TRBJ2-3 | medium-sized
CASSIARGSYEQYF | TGTGCCAGTAGTATAGCCCGAGGCAGCTACGAGCAGTACTTC | TRBV19 | . | TRBJ2-7 | many
CASSIRTSTDTQYF | TGTGCCAGCAGCATACGGACTAGCACAGATACGCAGTATTTT | TRBV3-1 | . | TRBJ2-3 | many
CASSPRGDRQNQPQHF | TGTGCCAGCTCACCTCGAGGGGACAGGCAGAATCAGCCCCAGCATTTT | TRBV18 | TRBD1 | TRBJ1-5 | many
CASHSGGTDTQYF | TGTGCCAGCCATAGCGGAGGCACAGATACGCAGTATTTT | TRBV28 | . | TRBJ2-3 | many
CASSFRDVAFYEQYF | TGTGCCAGCAGTTTCCGGGACGTGGCTTTCTACGAGCAGTACTTC | TRBV6-2/TRBV6-3 | . | TRBJ2-7 | .
CASSPSVGDTQYF | TGTGCCAGCTCACCATCGGTGGGAGATACGCAGTATTTT | TRBV18 | . | TRBJ2-3 | many
CSAGDRAEQYF | TGCAGTGCTGGAGACAGGGCCGAGCAGTACTTC | TRBV20-1 | TRBD1 | TRBJ2-7 | many
CRATGGRAEAFF | TGCAGGGCGACAGGGGGTCGCGCTGAAGCTTTCTTT | TRBV20-1 | TRBD1 | TRBJ1-1 | many
CAWSEQPHTEAFF | TGTGCCTGGAGTGAACAGCCTCACACTGAAGCTTTCTTT | TRBV30 | . | TRBJ1-1 | .
CASSETSETQYF | TGCGCCAGCAGCGAGACGTCGGAGACCCAGTACTTC | TRBV5-1 | . | TRBJ2-5 | .
CASTRGSTGELFF | TGTGCCAGCACCCGAGGTAGCACCGGGGAGCTGTTTTTT | TRBV7-2 | . | TRBJ2-2 | .
CASSQAPGLSTDTQYF | TGTGCCAGCAGCCAAGCCCCGGGACTCAGCACAGATACGCAGTATTTT | TRBV6-2/TRBV6-3 | . | TRBJ2-3 | medium-sized
CASSFLPEAETQYF | TGTGCCAGCAGCTTCCTGCCCGAGGCGGAGACCCAGTACTTC | TRBV7-3 | . | TRBJ2-5 | many
CASSRTGSYNEKLFF | TGTGCCAGCAGCCGGACAGGGTCTTATAATGAAAAACTGTTTTTT | TRBV7-2 | TRBD1 | TRBJ1-4 | many
CASSLNRGPYEQYF | TGTGCCAGCAGCTTAAACAGGGGACCCTACGAGCAGTACTTC | TRBV7-2 | TRBD1 | TRBJ2-7 | many
CASSQIRDRYEQYF | TGTGCCAGCAGCCAAATCCGGGACAGGTACGAGCAGTACTTC | TRBV7-2 | TRBD1 | TRBJ2-7 | few
CASSLKPWTRLHF | TGTGCCAGCAGTTTAAAGCCATGGACTCGCCTCCACTTT | TRBV27 | . | TRBJ1-6 | .
CASSLGYEQYF | TGTGCCAGCAGCTTGGGCTACGAGCAGTACTTC | TRBV5-6 | . | TRBJ2-7 | many
CASSLLGLAGAGELFF | TGTGCCAGCAGCTTACTGGGACTAGCGGGAGCCGGGGAGCTGTTTTTT | TRBV7-2 | TRBD2 | TRBJ2-2 | many
CASSLPGETQYF | TGTGCCAGCAGCTTGCCTGGGGAGACCCAGTACTTC | TRBV5-6 | . | TRBJ2-5 | few
CASRPPGLGHTDTQYF | TGTGCCAGCAGACCCCCGGGACTAGGACACACAGATACGCAGTATTTT | TRBV11-2 | TRBD2 | TRBJ2-3 | few
CASSAGTSGTGNEQFF | TGTGCCAGCTCAGCAGGGACTAGCGGGACCGGCAATGAGCAGTTCTTC | TRBV18 | TRBD2 | TRBJ2-1 | many
CASSQDMRDNEQFF | TGCGCCAGCAGCCAAGATATGCGGGACAATGAGCAGTTCTTC | TRBV4-3 | . | TRBJ2-1 | many
CASSRAGTGIGTEAFF | TGTGCCAGTAGTAGAGCCGGGACAGGGATAGGCACTGAAGCTTTCTTT | TRBV19 | TRBD1 | TRBJ1-1 | .
CASSQDGGPYEQYF | TGCGCCAGCAGCCAAGACGGAGGCCCTTACGAGCAGTACTTC | TRBV4-3 | . | TRBJ2-7 | few
CSVEDPAEQYF | TGCAGCGTTGAAGATCCAGCGGAGCAGTACTTC | TRBV29-1 | . | TRBJ2-7 | many
CASLPLAGGTPGTGELFF | TGTGCCAGCCTCCCTCTAGCCGGGGGAACCCCGGGGACCGGGGAGCTGTTTTTT | TRBV6-1 | . | TRBJ2-2 | few
CASSSLDRRGNEQYF | TGTGCCAGCAGCTCCCTTGACAGGCGAGGAAACGAGCAGTACTTC | TRBV7-2 | . | TRBJ2-7 | many
CASSPLSVNTEAFF | TGTGCCAGCAGTCCCCTTTCAGTGAACACTGAAGCTTTCTTT | TRBV12-3/TRBV12-4 | . | TRBJ1-1 | medium-sized
CAWRTPQKGNTEAFF | TGTGCCTGGAGGACTCCACAAAAAGGGAACACTGAAGCTTTCTTT | TRBV30 | . | TRBJ1-1 | few
CASSSPLHSYNEQFF | TGTGCCAGCAGCTCGCCGTTGCACTCCTACAATGAGCAGTTCTTC | TRBV6-5 | . | TRBJ2-1 | many
CASSLGGSIQALHF | TGTGCCAGCAGCCTAGGAGGGTCAATTCAGGCCCTCCACTTT | TRBV7-2 | . | TRBJ1-6 | .
CASSFSTGRFNTGELFF | TGTGCCAGCAGTTTCTCCACGGGACGGTTCAACACCGGGGAGCTGTTTTTT | TRBV27 | . | TRBJ2-2 | many
CASSYRAANTQYF | TGTGCCAGCAGTTACAGGGCGGCAAATACGCAGTATTTT | TRBV6-2/TRBV6-3 | . | TRBJ2-3 | .
CASSQEGGSGGETQYF | TGCGCCAGCAGCCAAGAAGGCGGGAGTGGCGGAGAGACCCAGTACTTC | TRBV4-3 | TRBD2 | TRBJ2-5 | many
CSARASRSTGELFF | TGCAGTGCTAGGGCATCACGGAGCACCGGGGAGCTGTTTTTT | TRBV20-1 | . | TRBJ2-2 | many
CASSSSPAGVSPASYEQYF | TGTGCCAGCAGTTCCTCTCCAGCGGGAGTCAGCCCCGCCTCCTACGAGCAGTACTTC | TRBV6-5 | TRBD2 | TRBJ2-7 | many
CASTLEGRGISPLHF | TGTGCCAGCACCCTAGAGGGGCGGGGCATTTCACCCCTCCACTTT | TRBV7-2 | . | TRBJ1-6 | few
CATSQGGNTEAFF | TGTGCCACCTCTCAGGGGGGGAACACTGAAGCTTTCTTT | TRBV24-1 | TRBD1 | TRBJ1-1 | many
CASSVAVGQGETQYF | TGTGCCAGCAGCGTAGCCGTGGGACAGGGAGAGACCCAGTACTTC | TRBV9 | TRBD1 | TRBJ2-5 | few
CASSLDDTGELFF | TGCGCCAGCAGCTTGGACGACACCGGGGAGCTGTTTTTT | TRBV5-1 | . | TRBJ2-2 | many
CAAHQTIDSRDGELFF | TGCGCCGCGCATCAAACAATAGACAGCCGGGACGGGGAGCTGTTTTTT | TRBV10-1 | . | TRBJ2-2 | .
CASNRQVGGSTDTQYF | TGTGCCAGCAACCGGCAAGTGGGAGGGAGCACAGATACGCAGTATTTT | TRBV5-6 | TRBD2 | TRBJ2-3 | many
CASSVEQFLDHGYTF | TGTGCCAGCAGCGTAGAGCAGTTCTTGGACCATGGCTACACCTTC | TRBV9 | . | TRBJ1-2 | few
CSAYFGGGPQETQYF | TGCAGTGCGTACTTCGGGGGAGGCCCCCAAGAGACCCAGTACTTC | TRBV20-1 | . | TRBJ2-5 | medium-sized
CASSVPRAEGETQYF | TGTGCCAGCAGCGTGCCGAGGGCGGAGGGGGAGACCCAGTACTTC | TRBV5-5 | . | TRBJ2-5 | few
CASRRLAGVEQYF | TGTGCCAGCAGACGACTAGCGGGAGTTGAGCAGTACTTC | TRBV6-1 | TRBD2 | TRBJ2-7 | many
CASSLDGYNEQFF | TGTGCCAGCAGCTTAGACGGTTACAATGAGCAGTTCTTC | TRBV7-9 | . | TRBJ2-1 | many